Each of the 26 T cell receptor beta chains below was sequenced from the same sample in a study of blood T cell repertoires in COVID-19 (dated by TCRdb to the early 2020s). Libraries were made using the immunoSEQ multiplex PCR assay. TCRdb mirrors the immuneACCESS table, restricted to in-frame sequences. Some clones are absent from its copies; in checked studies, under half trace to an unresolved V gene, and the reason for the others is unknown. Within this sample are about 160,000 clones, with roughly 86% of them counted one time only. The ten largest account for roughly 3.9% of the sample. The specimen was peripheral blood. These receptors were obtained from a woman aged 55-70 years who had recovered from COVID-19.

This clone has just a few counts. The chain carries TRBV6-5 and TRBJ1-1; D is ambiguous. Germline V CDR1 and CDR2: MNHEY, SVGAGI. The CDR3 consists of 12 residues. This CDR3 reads CASTPMNTEAFF. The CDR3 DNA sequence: TGTGCGTCGACACCCATGAACACTGAAGCTTTCTTT.

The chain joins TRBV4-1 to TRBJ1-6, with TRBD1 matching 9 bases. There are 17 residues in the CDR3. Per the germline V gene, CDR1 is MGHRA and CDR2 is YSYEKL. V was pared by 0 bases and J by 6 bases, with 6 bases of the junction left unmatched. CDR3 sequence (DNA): TGCGCCAGCAGCCAAGATGGGACAGGGCTTACTAATTCACCCCTCCACTTT. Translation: CASSQDGTGLTNSPLHF.

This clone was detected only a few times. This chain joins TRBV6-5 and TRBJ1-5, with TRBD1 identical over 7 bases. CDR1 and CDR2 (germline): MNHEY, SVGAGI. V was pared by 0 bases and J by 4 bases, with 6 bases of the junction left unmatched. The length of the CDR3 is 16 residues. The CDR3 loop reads CASSYSYARGNQPQHF. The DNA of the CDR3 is TGTGCCAGCAGTTACTCCTATGCCAGGGGGAATCAGCCCCAGCATTTT.

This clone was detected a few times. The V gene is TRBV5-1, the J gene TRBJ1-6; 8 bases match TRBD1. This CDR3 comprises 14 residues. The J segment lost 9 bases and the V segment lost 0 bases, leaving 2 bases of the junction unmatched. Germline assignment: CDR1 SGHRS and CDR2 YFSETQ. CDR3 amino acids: CASSLAQGGSPLHF. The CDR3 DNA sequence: TGCGCCAGCAGCTTGGCACAGGGGGGTTCACCCCTCCACTTT.

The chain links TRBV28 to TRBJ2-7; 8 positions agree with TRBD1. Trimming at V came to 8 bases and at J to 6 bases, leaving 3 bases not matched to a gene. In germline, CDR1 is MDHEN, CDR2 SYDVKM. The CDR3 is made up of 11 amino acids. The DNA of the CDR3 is TGTGCCAGCCAGGGGGCGGTCGAGCAGTACTTC. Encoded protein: CASQGAVEQYF.

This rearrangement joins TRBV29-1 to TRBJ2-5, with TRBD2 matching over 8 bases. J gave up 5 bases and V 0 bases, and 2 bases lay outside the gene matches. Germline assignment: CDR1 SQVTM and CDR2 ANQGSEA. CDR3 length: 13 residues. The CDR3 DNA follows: TGCAGCGTTGAAGATAGACTAGCGGAGACCCAGTACTTC. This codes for CSVEDRLAETQYF. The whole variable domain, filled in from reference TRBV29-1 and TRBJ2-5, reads SAVISQKPSRDICQRGTSLTIQCQVDSQVTMMFWYRQQPGQSLTLIATANQGSEATYESGFVIDKFPISRPNLTFSTLTVSNMSPEDSSIYLCSVEDRLAETQYFGPGTRLLVL.

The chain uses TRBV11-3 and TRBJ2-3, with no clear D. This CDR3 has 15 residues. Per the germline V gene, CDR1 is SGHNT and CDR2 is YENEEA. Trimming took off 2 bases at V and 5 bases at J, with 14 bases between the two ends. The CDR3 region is CASSLSYGGKDTQYF. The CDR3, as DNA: TGTGCCAGCAGCTTAAGTTATGGCGGAAAAGATACGCAGTATTTT.

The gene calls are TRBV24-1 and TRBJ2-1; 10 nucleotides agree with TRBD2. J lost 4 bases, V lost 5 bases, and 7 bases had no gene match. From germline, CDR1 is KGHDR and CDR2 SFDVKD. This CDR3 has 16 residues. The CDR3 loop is CATSGFGTSAYNEQFF. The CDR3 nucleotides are TGTGCCACCAGTGGATTCGGGACTAGCGCTTACAATGAGCAGTTCTTC.

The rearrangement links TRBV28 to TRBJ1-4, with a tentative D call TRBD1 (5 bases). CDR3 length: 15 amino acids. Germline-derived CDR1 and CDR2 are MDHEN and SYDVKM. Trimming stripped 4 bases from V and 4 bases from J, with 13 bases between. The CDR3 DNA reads TGTGCCAGCAGTTCTCTAGGGGCTGGTAATGAAAAACTGTTTTTT. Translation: CASSSLGAGNEKLFF.

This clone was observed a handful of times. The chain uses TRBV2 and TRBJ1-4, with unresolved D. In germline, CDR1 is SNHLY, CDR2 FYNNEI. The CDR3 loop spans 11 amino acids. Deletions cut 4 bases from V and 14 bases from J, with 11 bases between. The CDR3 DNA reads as TGTGCCAGCAGTGTGGAACGGAGGCTGTTTTTT. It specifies CASSVERRLFF.

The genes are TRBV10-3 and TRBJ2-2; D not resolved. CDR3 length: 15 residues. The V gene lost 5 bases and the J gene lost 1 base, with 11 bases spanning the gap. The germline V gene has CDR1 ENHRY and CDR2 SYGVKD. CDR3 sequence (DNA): TGTGCCATCAGTTTGAAGCGATTGAACACCGGGGAGCTGTTTTTT. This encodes CAISLKRLNTGELFF.

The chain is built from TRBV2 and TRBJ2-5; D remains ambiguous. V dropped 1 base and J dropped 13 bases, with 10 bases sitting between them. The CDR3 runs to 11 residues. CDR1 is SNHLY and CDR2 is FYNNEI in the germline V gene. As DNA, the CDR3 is TGTGCCAGCAGTGAAGTAGCTTCCTTGTACTTC. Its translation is CASSEVASLYF.

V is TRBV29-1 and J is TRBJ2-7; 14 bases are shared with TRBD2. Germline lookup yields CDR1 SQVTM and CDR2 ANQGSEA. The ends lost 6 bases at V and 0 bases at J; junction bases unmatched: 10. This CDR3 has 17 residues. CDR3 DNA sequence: TGCAGCGTCCTCGGACTAGCGGGGGGCGTTAGCTCCTACGAGCAGTACTTC. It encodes CSVLGLAGGVSSYEQYF.

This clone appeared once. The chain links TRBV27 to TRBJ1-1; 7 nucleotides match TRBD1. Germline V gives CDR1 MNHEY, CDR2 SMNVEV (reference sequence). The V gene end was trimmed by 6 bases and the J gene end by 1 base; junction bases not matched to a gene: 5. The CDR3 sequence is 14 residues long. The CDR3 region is CASRTGTANTEAFF. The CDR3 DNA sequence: TGTGCCAGCAGGACCGGGACAGCGAACACTGAAGCTTTCTTT.

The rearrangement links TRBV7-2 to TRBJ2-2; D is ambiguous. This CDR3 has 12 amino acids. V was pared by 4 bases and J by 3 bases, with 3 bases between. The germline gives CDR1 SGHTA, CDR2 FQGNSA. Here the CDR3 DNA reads TGTGCCAGCAGCTACTACACCGGGGAGCTGTTTTTT. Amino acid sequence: CASSYYTGELFF.

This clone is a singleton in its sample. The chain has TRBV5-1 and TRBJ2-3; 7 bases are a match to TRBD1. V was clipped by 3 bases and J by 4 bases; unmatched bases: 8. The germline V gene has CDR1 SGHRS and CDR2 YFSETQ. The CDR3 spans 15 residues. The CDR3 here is CASSSGQAGADTQYF. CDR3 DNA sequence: TGCGCCAGCAGCTCCGGACAGGCCGGCGCAGATACGCAGTATTTT.

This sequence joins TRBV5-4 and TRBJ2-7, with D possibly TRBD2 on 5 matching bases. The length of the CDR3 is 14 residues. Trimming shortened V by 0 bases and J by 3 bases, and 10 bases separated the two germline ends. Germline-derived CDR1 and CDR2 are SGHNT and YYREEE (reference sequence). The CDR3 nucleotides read TGTGCCAGCAGCTTGGCCCCCGGGGACTACGAGCAGTACTTC. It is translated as CASSLAPGDYEQYF.

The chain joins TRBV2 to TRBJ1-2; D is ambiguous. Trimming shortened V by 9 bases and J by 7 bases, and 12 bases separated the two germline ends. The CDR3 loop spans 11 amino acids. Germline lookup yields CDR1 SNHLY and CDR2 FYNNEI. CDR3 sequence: CARWGDRGYTF. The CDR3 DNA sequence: TGTGCCAGGTGGGGAGACCGTGGCTACACCTTC.

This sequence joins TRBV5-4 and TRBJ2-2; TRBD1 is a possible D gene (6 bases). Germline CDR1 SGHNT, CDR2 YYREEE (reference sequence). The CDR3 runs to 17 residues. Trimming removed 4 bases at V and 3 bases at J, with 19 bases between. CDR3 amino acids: CASSDITGLTYTGELFF. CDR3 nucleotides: TGTGCCAGCAGCGATATAACAGGGCTTACTTACACCGGGGAGCTGTTTTTT.

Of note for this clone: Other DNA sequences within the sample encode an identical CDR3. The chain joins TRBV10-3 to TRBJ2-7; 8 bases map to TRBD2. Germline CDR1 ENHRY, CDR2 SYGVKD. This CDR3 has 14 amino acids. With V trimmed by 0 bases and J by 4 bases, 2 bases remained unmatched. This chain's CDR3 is CAISESGGGYEQYF. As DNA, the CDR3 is TGTGCCATCAGTGAGTCTGGCGGGGGGTACGAGCAGTACTTC.

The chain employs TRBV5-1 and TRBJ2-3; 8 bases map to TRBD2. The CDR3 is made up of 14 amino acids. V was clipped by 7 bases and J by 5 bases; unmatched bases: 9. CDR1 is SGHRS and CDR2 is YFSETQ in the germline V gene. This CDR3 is CASATGGAEDTQYF. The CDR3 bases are TGCGCCAGCGCTACCGGGGGGGCCGAAGATACGCAGTATTTT.

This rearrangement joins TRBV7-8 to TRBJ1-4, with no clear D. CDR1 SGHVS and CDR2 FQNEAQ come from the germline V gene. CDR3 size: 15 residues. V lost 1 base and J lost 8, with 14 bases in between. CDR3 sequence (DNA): TGTGCCAGCAGCTTAGGTTCGTCAGGAGGCGAAAAACTGTTTTTT. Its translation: CASSLGSSGGEKLFF.

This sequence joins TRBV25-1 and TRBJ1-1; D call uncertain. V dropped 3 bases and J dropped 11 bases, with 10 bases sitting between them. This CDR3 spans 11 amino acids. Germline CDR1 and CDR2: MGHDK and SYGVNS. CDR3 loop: CASSDAAEAFF. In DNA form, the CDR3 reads TGTGCCAGCAGTGATGCGGCCGAGGCTTTCTTT. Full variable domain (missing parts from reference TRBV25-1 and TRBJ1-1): EADIYQTPRYLVIGTGKKITLECSQTMGHDKMYWYQQDPGMELHLIHYSYGVNSTEKGDLSSESTVSRIRTEHFPLTLESARPSHTSQYLCASSDAAEAFFGQGTRLTVV.

The CDR3 DNA sequence: TGTGCCAGCAGGCTGCAGGGCTCCCCTGAAGCTTTCTTT. As protein: CASRLQGSPEAFF. The chain has TRBV28 and TRBJ1-1; possibly TRBD1 for D (5 bases). V was cut by 6 bases and J by 6 bases, with 14 bases left in between. Germline V CDR1 and CDR2: MDHEN, SYDVKM. The CDR3 has 13 amino acids.

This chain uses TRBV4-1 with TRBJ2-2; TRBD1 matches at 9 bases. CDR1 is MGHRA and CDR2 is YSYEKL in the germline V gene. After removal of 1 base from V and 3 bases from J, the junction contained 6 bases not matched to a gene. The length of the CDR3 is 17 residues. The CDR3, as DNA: TGCGCCAGCAGCCAAGCTACAGGGGGCATCGACACCGGGGAGCTGTTTTTT. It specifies CASSQATGGIDTGELFF.

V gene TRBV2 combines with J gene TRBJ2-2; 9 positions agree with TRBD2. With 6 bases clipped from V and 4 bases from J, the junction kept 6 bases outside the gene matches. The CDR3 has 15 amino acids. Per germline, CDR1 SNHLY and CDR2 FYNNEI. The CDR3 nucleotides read TGTGCCAGCAGCCCATTTAGCGGGGGCACCGGGGAGCTGTTTTTT. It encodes CASSPFSGGTGELFF.